The present T cell receptor (beta chain) was sequenced within a study of T cell responses to AZD1222 COVID-19 vaccine. Data came from immunoSEQ multiplex PCR; TCRdb stores just in-frame clones and leaves some out. The sample has roughly 140,000 clones; 87% are singletons. Germline-derived CDR1 and CDR2 are MNHEY and SVGEGT. There are 14 residues in the CDR3. Trimming at V came to 6 bases and at J to 6 bases, leaving 5 bases not matched to a gene. This chain joins TRBV6-2 or TRBV6-3 and TRBJ2-1, with 10 bases fitting TRBD2. Sequencing used peripheral blood, obtained 28 days after the second AZD1222 dose. The receptor was isolated from an adult who received the AZD1222 COVID-19 vaccine. The CDR3: CASSVAGGSNEQFF. CDR3 nucleotides: TGTGCCAGCAGCGTAGCGGGAGGTTCCAATGAGCAGTTCTTC.